One sample yielded the 26 T cell receptor beta chains listed below, sequenced in a study of CD8+ T cells in alopecia areata. Extraction and reverse transcription of RNA yielded cDNA as the sequencing template. TCRdb keeps only in-frame clones here, not all; method: immunoSEQ multiplex PCR. The table lists about 110,000 clones, with no singletons. Sequenced material: lesional skin. The receptors come from a C3H/HeJ mouse with alopecia areata. The strain is characterized by the MHC haplotype H2-k.

Remarks on this clone: The protein recorded in TCRdb does not match the translated DNA at residue 12; the protein presented here comes from translating the DNA. Germline and genes: mouse. The read ends 3 residues shy of where the CDR3 ends; the end is completed using the germline J gene. The genes are TRBV1 and TRBJ1-6, with 7 bases aligning to TRBD1. TRBJ1-6 is placed among ORFs of uncertain function. Germline CDR1 is NSQYPW and CDR2 is LRSPGD (reference sequence). Trimming took 4 bases from V and 5 from J; bases not matched to a gene: 5. This CDR3 comprises 15 residues. The CDR3 sequence: CTCSGGQKNNSPLYF. CDR3 DNA, as far as it was read: TGCACCTGCAGTGGGGGACAGAAAAATAATTCGCCC.

With regard to this clone: Gene and germline names: mouse. The observed sequence ends 4 residues before the CDR3 terminus, with the missing tail filled in from the germline J gene. The V and J genes are TRBV19 and TRBJ2-3; D is undetermined. The CDR3 length is 13 residues. V shed 2 bases and J shed 2 bases, with 6 bases lying between them. Germline CDR1 reads FNHDT; CDR2 reads SITEND (reference sequence). Incomplete CDR3 DNA: TGTGCCAGCAGTATGTCTGCTGCAGAA. Amino acid sequence: CASSMSAAE. The entire CDR3 sequence reads CASSMSAAETLYF.

This clone was seen only a few times. Mouse names are used for the genes. Partial CDR3 DNA: TGTGCCAGCAGTCCTCAGGGGGCATCCTAT. It translates to CASSPQGASY. The CDR3, in full, reads CASSPQGASYEQYF. The chain links TRBV13-3 to TRBJ2-7; 8 bases map to TRBD1. The read halts 4 residues ahead of the CDR3 end, with the missing end drawn from the germline J gene. Trimming cost V 4 bases and J 1 base; bases outside gene matches: 4. Germline CDR1 is NNHDY and CDR2 is SYVADS. This CDR3 contains 14 residues.

Notes on this clone: All gene names here are mouse names. The CDR3 goes on 4 residues after the read ends, and that part is filled in from the germline J gene. This sequence joins TRBV13-3 and TRBJ2-4, with D possibly TRBD1 on 6 matching bases. The CDR3 contains 13 residues. Germline V gene sequence: CDR1 NNHDY, CDR2 SYVADS. CDR3 DNA (partial): TGTGCCAGCAGCTACAGGGACCGGAAC. Its translation: CASSYRDRN. The entire CDR3 protein reads CASSYRDRNTLYF.

This clone has just a few counts. Mouse names are used for the genes. The observed sequence ends 4 residues before the CDR3 terminus, with the missing tail filled in from the germline J gene. V usage is TRBV1 and J usage is TRBJ2-5; 9 nucleotides align to TRBD1. Germline V CDR1 and CDR2: NSQYPW, LRSPGD (reference sequence). CDR3 size: 16 residues. The CDR3 bases that were read are TGCACCTGCAGTGCAGATAACTACAGGGGGCGAGAC. Its translation is CTCSADNYRGRD. The whole CDR3 protein is CTCSADNYRGRDTQYF.

This clone was counted between two and nine times. The listed genes are named as in mouse. The CDR3 end is not reached by the read, which stops 4 residues before it; the germline J gene fills it in. This sequence joins TRBV13-3 and TRBJ2-1; a possible D gene is TRBD1 (5 bases). CDR1 is NNHDY, CDR2 SYVADS, per germline. The CDR3 is 15 amino acids. Trimming left V 5 bases short and J 3 bases short, with 15 bases between. The CDR3 loop is CASRDPRASYAEQFF. Partial CDR3 DNA: TGTGCCAGCAGGGACCCCAGGGCTTCCTATGCT.

This clone showed up many times. Each gene name is a mouse one. Read coverage stops 4 residues before the CDR3 terminus; the germline J gene supplies the remainder. The V call is TRBV13-3, the J call TRBJ1-2, with D possibly matching TRBD1 (5 bases). Germline V lookup: CDR1 NNHDY, CDR2 SYVADS. This CDR3 spans 14 amino acids. Deletions cut 2 bases from V and 4 bases from J, with 12 bases between. The CDR3 bases that were read are TGTGCCAGCAGTGAAGAAGGCAGGGCCTCC. It specifies CASSEEGRAS. The CDR3 in full is CASSEEGRASDYTF.

This clone was found a few times. The genes are named according to mouse. The sequence runs out 4 residues before the end of the CDR3; the remainder is reconstructed from the germline J gene. The V gene is TRBV13-2, the J gene TRBJ2-3; 11 bases align to TRBD2. CDR1 and CDR2 from the germline V gene are NNHNN and SYGAGS (reference sequence). The CDR3 runs to 15 residues. The CDR3 region is CASGDLTGGGETLYF. The sequenced CDR3 bases are TGTGCCAGCGGTGATCTGACTGGGGGGGGAGAA.

This clone was counted between two and nine times. The gene symbols are mouse symbols. The read ends 4 residues shy of where the CDR3 ends; the end is completed using the germline J gene. The chain recombines TRBV1 with TRBJ2-5, with TRBD2 as a possible D gene (6 bases). The CDR3 spans 12 residues. The V gene lost 6 bases and the J gene lost 3 bases, with 7 bases spanning the gap. Germline CDR1 NSQYPW, CDR2 LRSPGD (reference sequence). The CDR3 reads CTCRWGQDTQYF. The sequenced part of the CDR3 DNA is TGCACCTGCAGGTGGGGGCAAGAC.

In regard to this clone: Mouse germline and gene names are used. The read stops 4 residues short of the end of the CDR3; the missing end is completed from the germline J gene. The chain is built from TRBV13-3 and TRBJ2-5; TRBD2 matches 9 bases. The germline V gene encodes CDR1 NNHDY and CDR2 SYVADS. J gave up 0 bases and V 0 bases, and 8 bases lay outside the gene matches. The CDR3 runs 18 residues. The CDR3 spells CASSDAGLGGINQDTQYF. CDR3 DNA, as far as it was read: TGTGCCAGCAGTGATGCAGGGCTGGGGGGGATTAACCAAGAC. The variable domain in full, completed from reference TRBV13-3 and TRBJ2-5, reads EAAVTQSPRSKVAVTGGKVTLSCHQTNNHDYMYWYRQDTGHGLRLIHYSYVADSTEKGDIPDGYKASRPSQENFSLILELASLSQTAVYFCASSDAGLGGINQDTQYFGPGTRLLVL.

A note on this clone: Genes and germline are mouse. The CDR3 end falls 4 residues outside the read, so it is completed with the germline J gene. The chain combines TRBV19 with TRBJ1-4, with TRBD1 matching over 8 bases. The length of the CDR3 is 15 residues. Trimming cost V 2 bases and J 4 bases; bases outside gene matches: 4. CDR1 is FNHDT and CDR2 is SITEND in the germline V gene (reference sequence). The CDR3 spells CASSIGQGNNERLFF. CDR3 DNA, as far as it was read: TGTGCCAGCAGTATTGGACAGGGAAACAACGAA.

This clone occurred a few times. Genes and germline are mouse. CDR3 bases read: TGTGCCAGCAGTTCCCCACATGCAGAA. Protein: CASSSPHAE. Given in full, the CDR3 is CASSSPHAETLYF. This rearrangement joins TRBV13-3 to TRBJ2-3; the D is unclear. The CDR3 end falls 4 residues outside the read, so it is completed with the germline J gene. The germline CDR1 and CDR2 sequences are NNHDY and SYVADS. This CDR3 comprises 13 residues. V dropped 4 bases and J dropped 2 bases, with 8 bases sitting between them.

In this sample, this clone turned up a few times. Gene and germline names: mouse. The read is 4 residues too short to cover the CDR3 end, so that end is filled in from the germline J gene. This chain uses TRBV1 with TRBJ2-3; D is possibly TRBD1 (5 bases). The length of the CDR3 is 14 residues. Per the germline V gene, CDR1 is NSQYPW and CDR2 is LRSPGD (reference sequence). The V end lost 7 bases, the J end lost 0 bases, and 11 bases lay between the germline ends. CDR3 DNA, as far as it was read: TGCACCTGCACCGCGCAGGGTAGTGCAGAA. This gives the protein CTCTAQGSAE. The full CDR3 sequence reads CTCTAQGSAETLYF.

Worth noting for this clone: Genes and germline are mouse. The read terminates 4 residues before the CDR3 end, so the remaining end is supplied by the germline J gene. The V and J genes are TRBV19 and TRBJ2-1; 7 bases line up with TRBD2. CDR3 length equals 15 residues. Per germline, CDR1 FNHDT and CDR2 SITEND (reference sequence). The V gene end was trimmed by 0 bases and the J gene end by 4 bases; junction bases not matched to a gene: 4. The CDR3 bases that were read are TGTGCCAGCAGTATAGTTCCTGGGGGATATGCT. This encodes CASSIVPGGYA. The whole CDR3 is CASSIVPGGYAEQFF.

A few counts support this clone. Genes and germline come from the mouse. The read gets to within 4 residues of the CDR3 end, and the germline J gene fills in the rest. The chain employs TRBV19 and TRBJ2-1, with TRBD2 matching 10 bases. The CDR3 is 16 residues long. Germline CDR1 reads FNHDT; CDR2 reads SITEND (reference sequence). V lost 1 base and J lost 3; bases outside the gene matches: 4. The CDR3 spells CASSILLGGVYAEQFF. The CDR3 DNA, read in part, is TGTGCCAGCAGTATATTACTGGGGGGGGTCTATGCT.

This clone turned up a few times. Mouse gene names apply. CDR3 residues: CASSFLRTGSDYTF. The CDR3 bases that were read are TGTGCTAGCAGTTTCCTCCGGACAGGGTCC. J is TRBJ1-2 and V is TRBV29; 8 bases match TRBD1. The read gets to within 4 residues of the CDR3 end, and the germline J gene fills in the rest. The CDR3 consists of 14 residues. Germline V gene data show CDR1 as MSHET and CDR2 as SYDVDS.

This clone was counted a few times. The TCRdb protein fails to match the DNA translation at residue 13; the protein reported here was translated from the DNA. The listed genes are named as in mouse. The DNA ends 3 residues before the CDR3 does, and the rest of the CDR3 is filled in from the germline J gene. The V and J genes are TRBV13-3 and TRBJ1-6; 7 bases are shared with TRBD1. TRBJ1-6 is given ORF status, its function remaining uncertain. The CDR3 has 16 amino acids. After removal of 2 bases from V and 5 bases from J, the junction contained 7 bases not matched to a gene. The germline V gene encodes CDR1 NNHDY and CDR2 SYVADS. The CDR3 DNA, read in part, is TGTGCCAGCAGTGAACGGCAGGGGGGAGATAATTCGCCC. Its translation is CASSERQGGDNSP. The entire CDR3 sequence reads CASSERQGGDNSPLYF.

With regard to this clone: The listed genes are named as in mouse. Coverage ceases 4 residues before the CDR3 finishes, and the germline J gene fills in the end. The J gene is TRBJ2-5, the V gene TRBV13-3; 8 bases fit TRBD1. Germline V gene sequence: CDR1 NNHDY, CDR2 SYVADS. CDR3 size: 14 residues. Trimming removed 6 bases from V and 2 bases from J; junction bases left unmatched: 5. CDR3 amino acids: CASTRTGSQDTQYF. Partial CDR3 DNA: TGTGCCAGCACCCGGACAGGGTCCCAAGAC.

This clone has more than one count but fewer than ten. Any gene name here is a mouse gene name. Read coverage stops 4 residues before the CDR3 terminus; the germline J gene supplies the remainder. The rearrangement joins TRBV13-3 to TRBJ1-4; D might be TRBD1 (5 bases). From germline, CDR1 is NNHDY and CDR2 SYVADS. Trimming shortened V by 5 bases and J by 3 bases, and 11 bases separated the two germline ends. The CDR3 contains 14 residues. CDR3 bases read: TGTGCCAGCAGGATGGGGGGTCCCAACGAA. Its translation is CASRMGGPNE. The complete CDR3 reads CASRMGGPNERLFF.

This clone has just a few counts. Gene names denote mouse genes. The CDR3 is CASSITPSAETLYF. The CDR3 DNA, read in part, is TGTGCTAGCAGTATCACACCTAGTGCAGAA. The V call is TRBV17, the J call TRBJ2-3; D is unclear. The CDR3 end falls 4 residues outside the read, so it is completed with the germline J gene. The ends were cut back, 4 bases at V and 0 bases at J, with 8 bases in the middle. CDR1 and CDR2 (germline): MNHDT, YYDKIL. CDR3 length: 14 amino acids. The full variable domain, rest sourced from reference TRBV17 and TRBJ2-3, is DTTVKQNPRYKLARVGKPVNLICSQTMNHDTMYWYQKKPNQAPKLLLFYYDKILNREADTFEKFQSSRPNNSFCSLYIGSAGLEYSAMYLCASSITPSAETLYFGSGTRLTVL.

Turning to this clone: Mouse names are used for the genes. The CDR3 end is not reached by the read, which stops 4 residues before it; the germline J gene fills it in. The V call is TRBV1, the J call TRBJ1-4, with D possibly being TRBD1 (6 bases). The V end was cut by 1 base, the J end by 1 base, with 10 bases between. This CDR3 is 16 amino acids long. Per the germline V gene, CDR1 is NSQYPW and CDR2 is LRSPGD (reference sequence). The DNA read from the CDR3 is TGCACCTGCAGTGCAGGGGGACACCCTTCCAACGAA. Amino acid sequence: CTCSAGGHPSNE. The CDR3 reads in full as CTCSAGGHPSNERLFF.

The sample holds many counts of this clone. TCRdb gives a protein that differs at residue 11 from what the DNA encodes, so the protein here is translated from the DNA. Gene names are the mouse ones. The CDR3 end falls 3 residues outside the read, so it is completed with the germline J gene. The rearrangement joins TRBV13-3 to TRBJ1-3, with TRBD1 identical over 9 bases. Germline-derived CDR1 and CDR2 are NNHDY and SYVADS. After removal of 5 bases from V and 4 bases from J, the junction contained 4 bases not matched to a gene. CDR3 length equals 14 residues. The covered CDR3 bases are TGTGCCAGCAGACGGACAGGGGTCGGAAATACG. Translation gives CASRRTGVGNT. The full CDR3 is CASRRTGVGNTLYF. The whole variable domain, remainder taken from reference TRBV13-3 and TRBJ1-3, is EAAVTQSPRSKVAVTGGKVTLSCHQTNNHDYMYWYRQDTGHGLRLIHYSYVADSTEKGDIPDGYKASRPSQENFSLILELASLSQTAVYFCASRRTGVGNTLYFGEGSRLIVV.

This clone was detected only a few times. Gene labels here are mouse ones. Read sequence stops 4 residues before the CDR3 end, and the germline J gene provides the missing end. The chain couples TRBV1 to TRBJ2-1; 7 nucleotides agree with TRBD1. Unmatched junction bases numbered 6, after V lost 4 bases and J lost 6 bases. Germline CDR1 NSQYPW, CDR2 LRSPGD (reference sequence). This CDR3 spans 14 amino acids. Incomplete CDR3 DNA: TGCACCTGCAGTGGGAAGACAGGGCTTGCT. It is translated as CTCSGKTGLA. The whole CDR3 protein is CTCSGKTGLAEQFF. The variable domain in full, with the rest retrieved from reference TRBV1 and TRBJ2-1, is VTLLEQNPRWRLVPRGQAVNLRCILKNSQYPWMSWYQQDLQKQLQWLFTLRSPGDKEVKSLPGADYLATRVTDTELRLQVANMSQGRTLYCTCSGKTGLAEQFFGPGTRLTVL.

There are a few counts of this clone. Each gene name is a mouse one. The observed sequence ends 4 residues before the CDR3 terminus, with the missing tail filled in from the germline J gene. V gene TRBV19 combines with J gene TRBJ2-7; 7 bases align to TRBD2. This CDR3 is built from 14 residues. Germline-derived CDR1 and CDR2 are FNHDT and SITEND (reference sequence). V shed 4 bases and J 2 bases; nucleotides not matched to a gene: 6. Incomplete CDR3 DNA: TGTGCCAGCAGTTTCCCACTGGGGACCTAT. Translating gives CASSFPLGTY. The full CDR3 reads CASSFPLGTYEQYF.

Of note for this clone: The gene names given are mouse names. The read halts 4 residues ahead of the CDR3 end, with the missing end drawn from the germline J gene. Other DNA sequences in the same sample also yield this CDR3. V gene TRBV13-2 combines with J gene TRBJ2-3; TRBD2 matches 7 bases. The trim removed 0 bases at V and 3 bases at J, leaving 4 bases unmatched. In germline, CDR1 is NNHNN, CDR2 SYGAGS (reference sequence). This CDR3 contains 15 residues. The sequenced part of the CDR3 DNA is TGTGCCAGCGGTGATGCGACTGGGAGGGCAGAA. This translates into CASGDATGRAE. The full CDR3 reads CASGDATGRAETLYF.

This clone was seen only a few times. Genes and germline come from the mouse. The read ends 4 residues shy of where the CDR3 ends; the end is completed using the germline J gene. In the same sample, other DNA sequences code for this CDR3. The chain employs TRBV17 and TRBJ2-5; 9 bases map to TRBD2. Germline V gene lookup returns CDR1 MNHDT and CDR2 YYDKIL. This CDR3 comprises 13 residues. Partial CDR3 DNA: TGTGCTAGCAGTAGGGGACTGGGAGAC. This gives the protein CASSRGLGD. The entire CDR3 protein reads CASSRGLGDTQYF.